These 14 T cell receptor beta chains came from one sample sequenced in a study of Graves' ophthalmopathy and Graves' hyperthyroidism. The authors amplified TCR beta CDR3 regions, and they did so from RNA transcripts for repertoire sequencing. An initial RT-PCR round employing HTBI primers preceded a second-round multiplex PCR. TCRdb analysed the multiplex PCR reads with MiXCR anew, one entry per CDR3 protein. The table records 660,000 or so distinct CDR3 sequences, over 40% of them present only once. Source material: peripheral blood. The receptor set was obtained from an adult man with Graves' ophthalmopathy.

This clonotype was observed at least ten times. The rearrangement joins TRBV13 to TRBJ2-7, with D possibly matching TRBD2 (5 bases). This CDR3 is 15 amino acids long. CDR1 is PRHDT, CDR2 FYEKMQ, per germline (reference sequence). Trimming took off 4 bases at V and 3 bases at J, with 16 bases between the two ends. Here the CDR3 reads CASSSPLESGYEQYF. CDR3 bases: TGTGCCAGCAGCTCGCCCCTTGAGAGCGGCTACGAGCAGTACTTC.

This clonotype was counted a few times. DNA for the CDR3: TGCGCCAGCAGCCAAAGTGCAACTAATGAAAAACTGTTTTTT. Protein: CASSQSATNEKLFF. The V call is TRBV4-1, the J call TRBJ1-4; D is unclear. Germline V CDR1 and CDR2: MGHRA, YSYEKL. Trimming took 2 bases from V and 0 from J, leaving 4 bases between them. The CDR3 is made up of 14 amino acids.

Remarks on this clonotype: A much more abundant neighbour one base away suggests this may be a read error. The rearrangement joins TRBV20-1 to TRBJ2-7; D is unclear. This CDR3 has 14 amino acids. Trimming shortened V by 1 base and J by 2 bases, and 12 bases separated the two germline ends. Per the germline V gene, CDR1 is DFQATT and CDR2 is SNEGSKA (reference sequence). As DNA, the CDR3 is TGCAGTGCTAGAGGTCTAACAGCAACCTACGAGCAGTACTTC. Translating it yields CSARGLTATYEQYF.

The V call is TRBV29-1, the J call TRBJ2-5; D unclear. In germline, CDR1 is SQVTM, CDR2 ANQGSEA. The CDR3 covers 12 residues. V lost 8 bases to trimming and J lost 2 bases, with 12 bases between them. The chain's CDR3 is CSYRASQETQYF. The CDR3 region has the DNA TGCAGCTACCGGGCGTCACAAGAGACCCAGTACTTC. Full variable domain (missing parts from reference TRBV29-1 and TRBJ2-5): SAVISQKPSRDICQRGTSLTIQCQVDSQVTMMFWYRQQPGQSLTLIATANQGSEATYESGFVIDKFPISRPNLTFSTLTVSNMSPEDSSIYLCSYRASQETQYFGPGTRLLVL.

The chain uses TRBV18 and TRBJ1-1; the match to TRBD1 covers 7 bases. Germline CDR1 is KGHSH and CDR2 is LQKENI. V shed 2 bases, J shed 10 bases, and the junction held 4 bases outside the gene matches. This CDR3 is 12 amino acids long. This CDR3 is CASSPDRDSAFF. Written as DNA, the CDR3 is TGTGCCAGCTCACCAGACAGGGATTCAGCTTTCTTT.

V usage is TRBV9 and J usage is TRBJ2-5, with D hard to call. Germline CDR1 is SGDLS and CDR2 is YYNGEE. There are 15 residues in the CDR3. The V end lost 1 base, the J end lost 5 bases, and 15 bases lay between the germline ends. CDR3 sequence reads: CASSVSHSGTETQYF. CDR3 coding DNA: TGTGCCAGCAGCGTATCCCACTCGGGCACCGAGACCCAGTACTTC.

The count of this clonotype is one. Just one base apart from a much larger clone, this may be a read error. Lacking the conserved final phenylalanine or tryptophan, this CDR3 likely reflects a read error. V and J are TRBV5-8 and TRBJ2-7; TRBD1 aligns across 7 bases. This CDR3 has 13 residues. Germline CDR1 is SGHTS and CDR2 is YDEGEE. This CDR3 is CASSLTGPHEQYL. The CDR3 DNA sequence: TGCGCCAGCAGCTTGACAGGGCCCCACGAGCAGTACCTC.

The V and J genes are TRBV29-1 and TRBJ1-1; D is unresolved. This CDR3 has 12 residues. Trimming removed 8 bases at V and 1 base at J, with 11 bases between. Germline CDR1 reads SQVTM; CDR2 reads ANQGSEA. The CDR3 sequence is CSLDVGNTEAFF. The CDR3 bases are TGCAGCTTGGATGTGGGGAACACTGAAGCTTTCTTT.

This clonotype was seen repeatedly, ten times or more. V is TRBV20-1 and J is TRBJ1-5; 9 nucleotides agree with TRBD1. Germline V gene lookup returns CDR1 DFQATT and CDR2 SNEGSKA (reference sequence). The CDR3 is 17 amino acids. The J segment lost 4 bases and the V segment lost 3 bases, leaving 13 bases of the junction unmatched. DNA of the CDR3: TGCAGTGCTAGTGCTGGCGGGGGACAGGGCAGAAATCAGCCCCAGCATTTT. Its protein product is CSASAGGGQGRNQPQHF.

This chain uses TRBV25-1 with TRBJ1-6, with D tentatively TRBD1 (6 bases). The CDR3 extends over 17 amino acids. V lost 4 bases to trimming and J lost 5 bases, with 18 bases between them. Germline V gene sequence: CDR1 MGHDK, CDR2 SYGVNS. The CDR3 loop is CASSAICQGRDNSPLHF. CDR3 nucleotides: TGTGCCAGCAGTGCTATCTGCCAGGGGCGCGATAATTCACCCCTCCACTTT.

This clonotype appeared many times. CDR3: CATSREGGNLSPLHF. CDR3 DNA sequence: TGTGCCACCAGCAGAGAAGGGGGAAATCTTTCACCCCTCCACTTT. This sequence joins TRBV15 and TRBJ1-6; tentative D call: TRBD1 (6 bases). CDR3 length: 15 amino acids. Germline loops: CDR1 LNHNV, CDR2 YYDKDF (reference sequence). V was cut by 0 bases and J by 9 bases, with 12 bases left in between.

J is TRBJ1-6 and V is TRBV7-9; D unresolved. Looked up from germline, CDR1 is SEHNR and CDR2 is FQNEAQ (reference sequence). The CDR3 length is 15 residues. Trimming shortened V by 11 bases and J by 0 bases, and 14 bases separated the two germline ends. The CDR3 DNA follows: TGTGCCTGGGGAAGAAAGAGCTCCTATAATTCACCCCTCCACTTT. This encodes CAWGRKSSYNSPLHF. The whole variable domain, filled in from reference TRBV7-9 and TRBJ1-6, reads DTGVSQNPRHKITKRGQNVTFRCDPISEHNRLYWYRQTLGQGPEFLTYFQNEAQLEKSRLLSDRFSAERPKGSFSTLEIQRTEQGDSAMYLCAWGRKSSYNSPLHFGNGTRLTVT.

This clonotype was seen repeatedly, ten times or more. This chain joins TRBV9 and TRBJ2-7; D unclear. The CDR3 spans 13 residues. In germline, CDR1 is SGDLS, CDR2 YYNGEE. Between the trimmed V and J ends, which lost 3 bases and 2 bases, there was a span of 9 bases. Here the CDR3 reads CASSEDQPYEQYF. In DNA form, the CDR3 reads TGTGCCAGCAGCGAGGACCAACCCTACGAGCAGTACTTC. Together with reference TRBV9 and TRBJ2-7, the CDR3 gives the full variable domain: DSGVTQTPKHLITATGQRVTLRCSPRSGDLSVYWYQQSLDQGLQFLIQYYNGEERAKGNILERFSAQQFPDLHSELNLSSLELGDSALYFCASSEDQPYEQYFGPGTRLTVT.

The gene calls are TRBV11-2 and TRBJ1-1; D not resolved. Trimming took 6 bases from V and 5 from J, leaving 19 bases between them. This CDR3 has 15 residues. Germline values: CDR1 SGHAT, CDR2 FQNNGV. The CDR3 sequence is CASRRSRGPVTEAFF. DNA for the CDR3: TGTGCCAGCAGGAGGTCCAGAGGGCCGGTGACTGAAGCTTTCTTT.